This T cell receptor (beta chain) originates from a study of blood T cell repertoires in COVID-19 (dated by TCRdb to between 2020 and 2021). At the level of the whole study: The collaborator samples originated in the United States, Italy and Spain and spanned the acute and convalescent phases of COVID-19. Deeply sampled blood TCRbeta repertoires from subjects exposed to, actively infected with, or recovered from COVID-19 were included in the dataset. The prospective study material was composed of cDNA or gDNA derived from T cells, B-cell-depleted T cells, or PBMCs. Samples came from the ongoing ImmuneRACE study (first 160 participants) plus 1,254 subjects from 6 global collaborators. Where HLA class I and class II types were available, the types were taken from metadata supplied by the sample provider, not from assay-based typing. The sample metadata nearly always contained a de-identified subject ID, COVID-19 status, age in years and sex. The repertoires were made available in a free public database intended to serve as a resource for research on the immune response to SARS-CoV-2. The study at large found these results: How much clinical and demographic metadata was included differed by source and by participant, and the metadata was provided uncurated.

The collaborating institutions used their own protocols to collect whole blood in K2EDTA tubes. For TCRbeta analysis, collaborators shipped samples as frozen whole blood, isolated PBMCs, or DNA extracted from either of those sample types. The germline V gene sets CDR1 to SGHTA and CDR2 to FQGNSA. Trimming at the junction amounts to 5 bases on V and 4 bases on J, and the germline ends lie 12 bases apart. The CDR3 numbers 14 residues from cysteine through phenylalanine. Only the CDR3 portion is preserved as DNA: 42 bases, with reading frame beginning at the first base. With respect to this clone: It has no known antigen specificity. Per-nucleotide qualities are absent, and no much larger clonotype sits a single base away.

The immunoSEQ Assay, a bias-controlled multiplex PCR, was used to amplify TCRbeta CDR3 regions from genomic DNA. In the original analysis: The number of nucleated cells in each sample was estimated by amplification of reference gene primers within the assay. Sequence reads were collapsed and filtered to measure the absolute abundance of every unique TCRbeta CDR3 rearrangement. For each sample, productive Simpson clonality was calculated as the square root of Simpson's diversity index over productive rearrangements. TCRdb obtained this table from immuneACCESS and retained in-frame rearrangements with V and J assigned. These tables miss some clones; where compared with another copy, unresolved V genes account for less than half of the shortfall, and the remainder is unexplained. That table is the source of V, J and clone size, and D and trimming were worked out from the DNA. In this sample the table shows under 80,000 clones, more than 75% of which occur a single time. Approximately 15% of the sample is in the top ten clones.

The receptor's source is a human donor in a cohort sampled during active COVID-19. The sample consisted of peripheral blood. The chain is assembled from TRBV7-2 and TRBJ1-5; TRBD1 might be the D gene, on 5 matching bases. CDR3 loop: CASSRGRENQPQHF. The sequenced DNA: TGTGCCAGCAGCCGGGGGAGGGAAAATCAGCCCCAGCATTTT.